The 13 T cell receptor beta chains given below trace back to one sample, sequenced in a study of cytomegalovirus exposure and HLA in healthy donors (TCRdb year 2017). The library was produced with the immunoSEQ multiplex PCR assay. The multiplex PCR relied on a mix of 60 forward primers for TCR Vbeta segments and 13 reverse primers for TCR Jbeta segments. TCRdb holds this immuneACCESS table with in-frame rearrangements only. Some clones are missing; in checked studies, unresolved V genes explain under half, and the rest has no known cause. Counted in this sample were some 140,000 clones; 82% of them appeared once. Of the sample, about 8.6% falls within the top ten clones. The sample consisted of PBMCs. The receptor set was obtained from a woman aged 45-65 years in good health and CMV-seropositive.

The chain has TRBV19 and TRBJ1-2; D ambiguous. From germline, CDR1 is LNHDA and CDR2 SQIVND (reference sequence). This CDR3 comprises 15 residues. Trimming removed 5 bases from V and 0 bases from J, with 13 bases in between. The CDR3 DNA sequence: TGTGCCAGTAGTTACCCGGTCGAGGCTAACTATGGCTACACCTTC. It specifies CASSYPVEANYGYTF.

V and J are TRBV6-1 and TRBJ2-1, with 12 positions matching TRBD1. CDR1 is MNHNS, CDR2 SASEGT, per germline. This CDR3 is 14 amino acids long. The V segment lost 9 bases and the J segment 8 bases; nucleotides outside the gene matches: 8. Written as DNA, the CDR3 is TGTGCCAGTCACCGGGACAGGGGGCGATATGAGCAGTTCTTC. Its translation is CASHRDRGRYEQFF.

The V and J genes are TRBV19 and TRBJ1-6, with D possibly TRBD1 on 6 matching bases. CDR1 is LNHDA and CDR2 is SQIVND in the germline V gene (reference sequence). Trimming removed 7 bases from V and 0 bases from J, with 13 bases in between. There are 16 residues in the CDR3. CDR3 nucleotide sequence: TGTGCCAGTAAGCAGCAGGGGAGCTCCTATAATTCACCCCTCCACTTT. It yields the protein CASKQQGSSYNSPLHF.

The rearrangement links TRBV7-8 to TRBJ2-1; 8 nucleotides align to TRBD2. This CDR3 has 16 amino acids. V lost 6 bases, J lost 4 bases, and 11 bases stayed unmatched. Germline CDR1 SGHVS, CDR2 FQNEAQ. CDR3 residues: CASSIRGGTSYNEQFF. In DNA, the CDR3 is TGTGCCAGCAGTATCCGCGGGGGGACCTCGTACAATGAGCAGTTCTTC.

This clone was detected only a few times. This chain uses TRBV13 with TRBJ1-1; TRBD1 matches at 11 bases. The CDR3 runs 18 residues. V was clipped by 5 bases and J by 0 bases; unmatched bases: 11. Per germline, CDR1 PRHDT and CDR2 FYEKMQ (reference sequence). As DNA, the CDR3 is TGTGCCAGCAGCCGACGTCCGGACAGGGGGCATCTGAACACTGAAGCTTTCTTT. Translation: CASSRRPDRGHLNTEAFF.

The genes are TRBV19 and TRBJ2-7, with TRBD2 identical over 7 bases. In germline, CDR1 is LNHDA, CDR2 SQIVND (reference sequence). The CDR3 length is 13 residues. J gave up 3 bases and V 5 bases, and 4 bases lay outside the gene matches. In DNA form, the CDR3 reads TGTGCCAGTAGTGGACTAGATGGCTACGAGCAGTACTTC. It specifies CASSGLDGYEQYF.

The chain couples TRBV19 to TRBJ1-2; no firm D call. The CDR3 totals 15 residues. V lost 0 bases and J lost 1, with 9 bases in between. The germline V gene has CDR1 LNHDA and CDR2 SQIVND (reference sequence). CDR3 loop: CASSIDSGDNYGYTF. As DNA, the CDR3 is TGTGCCAGTAGTATAGATAGCGGAGATAACTATGGCTACACCTTC. Variable domain in full (rest from reference TRBV19 and TRBJ1-2): DGGITQSPKYLFRKEGQNVTLSCEQNLNHDAMYWYRQDPGQGLRLIYYSQIVNDFQKGDIAEGYSVSREKKESFPLTVTSAQKNPTAFYLCASSIDSGDNYGYTFGSGTRLTVV.

The V call is TRBV6-5, the J call TRBJ1-5; D not certain. Germline values: CDR1 MNHEY, CDR2 SVGAGI. Trimming shortened V by 6 bases and J by 5 bases, and 8 bases separated the two germline ends. This CDR3 comprises 12 residues. The CDR3 reads CASSLSDQPQHF. The CDR3 DNA reads TGTGCCAGCAGCCTCTCGGATCAGCCCCAGCATTTT.

The CDR3 here is CATSPSRLTEFF. The CDR3 coding sequence is TGTGCCACCAGCCCTTCAAGACTCACGGAGTTCTTC. This chain links TRBV15 with TRBJ2-1, with D unresolved. Between the trimmed V and J ends, which lost 5 bases and 14 bases, there was a span of 16 bases. CDR3 size: 12 residues. Germline V lookup: CDR1 LNHNV, CDR2 YYDKDF (reference sequence).

The gene calls are TRBV27 and TRBJ2-2; D call uncertain. Trimming removed 6 bases from V and 3 bases from J, with 5 bases in between. This CDR3 has 12 residues. Germline V gene sequence: CDR1 MNHEY, CDR2 SMNVEV (reference sequence). The CDR3: CASRTDTGELFF. In nucleotides, the CDR3 is TGTGCCAGCAGAACAGACACCGGGGAGCTGTTTTTT.

The rearrangement joins TRBV28 to TRBJ1-2; 8 nucleotides match TRBD1. The germline V gene has CDR1 MDHEN and CDR2 SYDVKM. V shed 3 bases, J shed 7 bases, and the junction held 4 bases outside the gene matches. The CDR3 is made up of 13 amino acids. Written as DNA, the CDR3 is TGTGCCAGCAGTTTTCAGGGGGCGACTGGCTACACCTTC. Its translation is CASSFQGATGYTF.

For this clone: A junction end diverges from the germline sequence, so it may reflect a read error. The chain has TRBV9 and TRBJ2-6; TRBD1 matches at 8 bases. The CDR3 has 18 amino acids. Germline V gene sequence: CDR1 SGDLS, CDR2 YYNGEE. CDR3 region: CASSARQGASYGANGLTF. CDR3 DNA: TGTGCCAGCAGCGCCCGGCAGGGGGCTTCCTATGGGGCCAACGGCCTGACTTTC.

The V gene is TRBV28, the J gene TRBJ2-7, with D perhaps matching TRBD2 (5 bases). Per the germline V gene, CDR1 is MDHEN and CDR2 is SYDVKM. This CDR3 region has 14 residues. V lost 5 bases and J 2 bases, leaving 13 bases between the germline ends. CDR3: CASSPALVTYEQYF. The CDR3 coding sequence is TGTGCCAGCAGTCCCGCACTAGTAACCTACGAGCAGTACTTC.